One and the same sample provided the 17 T cell receptor beta chains below, sequenced in a study of tumor-infiltrating lymphocytes in primary liver carcinoma. The roughly 18-32 mg bulk tissue piece was not sorted before simultaneous RNA and DNA extraction. A constant-region primer primed TCR beta cDNA synthesis from about 0.45 ug of total RNA. Nested multiplex PCR, run for three rounds with slightly modified ARM-PCR, yielded TCR beta libraries. The first two PCR rounds used TRBV1-TRBV30 primers with a Cbeta primer, 9 to 11 cycles each. One entry per CDR3 protein, called by TCRdb with MiXCR from the multiplex PCR reads. This sample carries about 50,000 distinct CDR3 sequences, over 75% of them seen once, and the ten largest clones take 24%. Source material: liver tumor tissue from sampling region 5. Subset noted: tumor region T5, tumor centre. The receptors come from a man between 40 and 49 years old with primary liver carcinoma and hepatitis B virus infection.

This clonotype was seen once. The chain couples TRBV11-1 to TRBJ2-2; the D is unclear. There are 12 residues in the CDR3. The V and J ends lost 7 bases and 5 bases respectively, with 8 bases between them. Germline assignment: CDR1 SGHAT and CDR2 FQDESV (reference sequence). CDR3 nucleotide sequence: TGTGCCAGCATAGGGCCTACCGGGGAGCTGTTTTTT. Translation: CASIGPTGELFF.

As regards this clonotype: An end of the junction does not agree with germline; a read error may underlie this. This chain uses TRBV28 with TRBJ1-1; D gene unclear. Germline V lookup: CDR1 MDHEN, CDR2 SYDVKM. The CDR3 covers 13 residues. CDR3 nucleotide sequence: TGTGCCAGCAGTTTTGGCCGGCTCGCTGAAGCCTTCTTT. Protein: CASSFGRLAEAFF.

Only one count was recorded for this clonotype. This chain joins TRBV24-1 and TRBJ2-1; 14 nucleotides align to TRBD2. The CDR3 sequence is 18 residues long. The V gene's germline CDR1 is KGHDR and CDR2 SFDVKD. The CDR3, as DNA: TGTACTACCAGTGGGACAGGCGCTTCGGGACTAGCGGGAGAAAAGCAGTTCTTC. This translates into CTTSGTGASGLAGEKQFF.

The gene calls are TRBV12-3 or TRBV12-4 and TRBJ2-1; 11 bases fit TRBD2. The CDR3 is made up of 13 amino acids. CDR3 residues: CAGAGLAGPRGFF. The DNA of the CDR3 is TGTGCAGGCGCCGGACTAGCGGGCCCCAGAGGGTTCTTC.

Notes on this clonotype: The conserved final phenylalanine or tryptophan is absent from the CDR3, which likely points to a read error. The chain has TRBV5-1 and TRBJ2-7, with 14 bases fitting TRBD2. This CDR3 is 15 amino acids long. Per the germline V gene, CDR1 is SGHRS and CDR2 is YFSETQ. The CDR3 DNA reads as TGCGCCAACAGCCTCGGACTAGCGGGAGGTAACGAGCAGTACTCC. Amino acid sequence: CANSLGLAGGNEQYS.

As regards this clonotype: Mismatch with germline at one junction end may stem from a read error. The chain combines TRBV6-1 with TRBJ2-1; D remains unclear. The germline gives CDR1 MNHNS, CDR2 SASEGT. The CDR3 has 12 residues. CDR3 in DNA: TGTGCCACCCTTCCAACCTACGATGAGCAGTTCTTC. It yields the protein CATLPTYDEQFF.

Remarks on this clonotype: The junction shows a germline mismatch at one end, possibly a read error. V usage is TRBV5-5 and J usage is TRBJ2-7; either TRBD1 or TRBD2 may supply D (5 bases each). The CDR3 has 13 amino acids. Looked up from germline, CDR1 is SGHKS and CDR2 is YYEKEE (reference sequence). The CDR3, as DNA: TGTGCCAGCAGCTTACCAACGGGGCACGAACAGTACTTC. Translating gives CASSLPTGHEQYF. The full variable domain, its missing parts supplied by reference TRBV5-5 and TRBJ2-7, is DAGVTQSPTHLIKTRGQQVTLRCSPISGHKSVSWYQQVLGQGPQFIFQYYEKEERGRGNFPDRFSARQFPNYSSELNVNALLLGDSALYLCASSLPTGHEQYFGPGTRLTVT.

The CDR3 sequence is CASSAGLVVGGELFF. In DNA form, the CDR3 reads TGTGCCAGCAGTGCGGGACTAGTCGTGGGCGGGGAGCTGTTTTTT. This chain links TRBV2 with TRBJ2-2, with 8 bases aligning to TRBD2. V shed 4 bases and J 7 bases; nucleotides not matched to a gene: 8. The CDR3 covers 15 residues. In germline, CDR1 is SNHLY, CDR2 FYNNEI.

Concerning this clonotype itself: Since no conserved phenylalanine or tryptophan closes the CDR3, a read error is the likely cause. The chain carries TRBV6-2 or TRBV6-3 and TRBJ2-7; D unresolved. This CDR3 is 13 amino acids long. From germline, CDR1 is MNHEY and CDR2 SVGEGT. CDR3 in amino acids: CASCYEVLYEQYS. For the CDR3, the DNA is TGTGCCAGCTGTTACGAGGTACTTTACGAGCAGTACTCC.

Of note for this clonotype: A read error may produce the germline difference seen at one junction end. V and J are TRBV29-1 and TRBJ2-1, with 8 bases matching TRBD2. This CDR3 is built from 15 residues. The germline CDR1 and CDR2 sequences are SQVTM and ANQGSEA. As DNA, the CDR3 is TGCAGCGCTGAAGGGAAGCGGGGGCTTGACAATGATCAGTTCTTC. It translates to CSAEGKRGLDNDQFF.

Concerning this clonotype itself: The CDR3 carries no conserved terminal phenylalanine or tryptophan, so it likely arises from a read error. It is unclear where the CDR3 begins or ends on the DNA, so no DNA is shown, and the CDR3 is as TCRdb lists it. V and J are TRBV29-1 and TRBJ2-4; the table's D gene call, TRBD2, was not cross checked with the DNA. The CDR3 length equals 16 residues, ends included. Germline CDR1 and CDR2: SQVTM and ANQGSEA. CDR3 region: CSVVALSRLVKNIQYL.

Turning to this clonotype: Relative to the germline gene, one junction end is altered; a read error may explain this. The genes are TRBV11-1 and TRBJ2-1; 7 bases fit TRBD2. The germline V gene encodes CDR1 SGHAT and CDR2 FQDESV (reference sequence). This CDR3 comprises 18 residues. This CDR3 reads CASSLYRYVGGSYNEQFF. The CDR3 DNA reads as TGTGCCAGCAGCTTATACCGCTACGTGGGAGGGTCCTACAATGAACAGTTCTTC. The full variable domain, its missing parts supplied by reference TRBV11-1 and TRBJ2-1, is EAEVAQSPRYKITEKSQAVAFWCDPISGHATLYWYRQILGQGPELLVQFQDESVVDDSQLPKDRFSAERLKGVDSTLKIQPAELGDSAMYLCASSLYRYVGGSYNEQFFGPGTRLTVL.

This clonotype was observed a single time. Because it lacks the conserved phenylalanine or tryptophan at the end, this CDR3 is likely a read error. The chain uses TRBV12-3 or TRBV12-4 and TRBJ2-3; TRBD1 matches 9 bases. The CDR3 has 15 residues. CDR3 in amino acids: CVSSWDRDGSDTQYL. Here the CDR3 DNA reads TGTGTCAGCAGTTGGGACAGGGATGGATCAGATACGCAGTATTTA.

This chain uses TRBV29-1 with TRBJ2-7; D is possibly TRBD1 or TRBD2 (5 bases each). From germline, CDR1 is SQVTM and CDR2 ANQGSEA. The CDR3 has 15 amino acids. Trimming left V 4 bases short and J 2 bases short, with 18 bases between. The CDR3 loop is CSVANGWGMAYEQYF. CDR3 nucleotide sequence: TGCAGCGTTGCGAATGGATGGGGGATGGCCTACGAGCAGTACTTC.

This clonotype has just one count. The junction does not match germline at one end; this may be a read error. The chain has TRBV6-2 or TRBV6-3 and TRBJ2-5, with D uncertain. CDR3 length: 11 amino acids. CDR1 is MNHEY, CDR2 SVGEGT, per germline. CDR3 in amino acids: CASGYKETQYF. CDR3 DNA sequence: TGTGCCAGCGGTTATAAAGAGACCCAGTATTTC.

Of note for this clonotype: Compared with germline, one end of the junction differs, possibly owing to a read error. This chain links TRBV10-1 with TRBJ2-4; 10 bases match TRBD2. CDR3 size: 16 residues. Looked up from germline, CDR1 is WNHNN and CDR2 is SYGVQD (reference sequence). The DNA for the CDR3 is TGCGCCAGTAGCACACTAGCGGGAAGGACCAAAAACAATCAGTACTTC. Protein sequence: CASSTLAGRTKNNQYF.

Regarding this clonotype: At one end, the junction sequence differs from germline, possibly due to a read error. The genes are TRBV7-9 and TRBJ2-7, with 8 bases identical to TRBD1. The germline V gene has CDR1 SEHNR and CDR2 FQNEAQ (reference sequence). This CDR3 has 14 residues. The CDR3 region is CSSSTGQGSNEQYF. The CDR3 DNA reads as TGTTCCAGCAGCACCGGACAGGGTTCGAACGAACAGTACTTC.